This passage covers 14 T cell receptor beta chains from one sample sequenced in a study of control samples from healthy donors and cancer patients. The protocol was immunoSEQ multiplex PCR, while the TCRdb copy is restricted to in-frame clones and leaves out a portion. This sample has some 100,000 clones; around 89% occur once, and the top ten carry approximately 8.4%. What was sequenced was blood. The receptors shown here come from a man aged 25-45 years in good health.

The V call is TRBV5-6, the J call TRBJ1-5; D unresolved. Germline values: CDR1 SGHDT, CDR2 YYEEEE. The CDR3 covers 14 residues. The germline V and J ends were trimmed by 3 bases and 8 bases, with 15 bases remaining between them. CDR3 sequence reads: CASSSQTNLEPQHF. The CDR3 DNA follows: TGTGCCAGCAGCTCGCAGACCAATTTAGAGCCCCAGCATTTT. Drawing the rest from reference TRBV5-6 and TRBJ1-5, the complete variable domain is DAGVTQSPTHLIKTRGQQVTLRCSPKSGHDTVSWYQQALGQGPQFIFQYYEEEERQRGNFPDRFSGHQFPNYSSELNVNALLLGDSALYLCASSSQTNLEPQHFGDGTRLSIL.

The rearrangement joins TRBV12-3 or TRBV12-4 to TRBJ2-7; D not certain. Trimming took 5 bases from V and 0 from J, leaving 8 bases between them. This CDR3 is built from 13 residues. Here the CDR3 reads CASSGRPSYEQYV. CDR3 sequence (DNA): TGTGCCAGCAGTGGGCGCCCCTCCTACGAGCAGTACGTC.

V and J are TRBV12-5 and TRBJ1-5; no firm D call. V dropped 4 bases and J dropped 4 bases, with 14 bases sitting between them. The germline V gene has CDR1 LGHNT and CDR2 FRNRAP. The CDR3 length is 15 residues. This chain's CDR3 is CASGSSGGLNQPQHF. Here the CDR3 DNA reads TGTGCTAGTGGTTCTTCGGGAGGATTAAATCAGCCCCAGCATTTT. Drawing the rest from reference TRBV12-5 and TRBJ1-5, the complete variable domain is DARVTQTPRHKVTEMGQEVTMRCQPILGHNTVFWYRQTMMQGLELLAYFRNRAPLDDSGMPKDRFSAEMPDATLATLKIQPSEPRDSAVYFCASGSSGGLNQPQHFGDGTRLSIL.

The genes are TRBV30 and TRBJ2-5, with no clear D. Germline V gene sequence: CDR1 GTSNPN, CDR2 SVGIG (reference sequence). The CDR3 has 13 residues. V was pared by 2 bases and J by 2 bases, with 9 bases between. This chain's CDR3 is CAWSHWMQETQYF. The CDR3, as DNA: TGTGCCTGGAGTCATTGGATGCAAGAGACCCAGTACTTC.

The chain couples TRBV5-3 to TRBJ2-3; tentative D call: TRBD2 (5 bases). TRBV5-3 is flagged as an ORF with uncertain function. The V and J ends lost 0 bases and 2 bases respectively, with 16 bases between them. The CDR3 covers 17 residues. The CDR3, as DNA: TGTGCCAGAAGCTTGGTTTGCAGGTCGGGAATCACAGATACGCAGTATTTT. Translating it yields CARSLVCRSGITDTQYF.

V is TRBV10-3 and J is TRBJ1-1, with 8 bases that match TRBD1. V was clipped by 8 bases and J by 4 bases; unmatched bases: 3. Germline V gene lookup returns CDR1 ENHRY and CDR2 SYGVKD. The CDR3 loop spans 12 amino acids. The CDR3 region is CAIGTGGTEAFF. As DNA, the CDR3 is TGTGCCATCGGAACAGGGGGCACTGAAGCTTTCTTT.

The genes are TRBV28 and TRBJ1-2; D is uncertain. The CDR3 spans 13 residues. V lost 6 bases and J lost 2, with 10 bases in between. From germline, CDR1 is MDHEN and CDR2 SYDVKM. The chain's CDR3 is CASSPTGNYGYTF. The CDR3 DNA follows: TGTGCCAGCAGCCCTACGGGAAACTATGGCTACACCTTC.

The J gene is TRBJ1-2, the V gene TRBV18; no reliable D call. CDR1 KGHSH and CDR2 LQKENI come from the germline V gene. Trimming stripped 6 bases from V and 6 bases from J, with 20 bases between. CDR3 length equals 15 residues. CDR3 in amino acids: CASSDYTILGHGYTF. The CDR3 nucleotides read TGTGCCAGCTCGGACTACACCATCCTAGGTCATGGCTACACCTTC.

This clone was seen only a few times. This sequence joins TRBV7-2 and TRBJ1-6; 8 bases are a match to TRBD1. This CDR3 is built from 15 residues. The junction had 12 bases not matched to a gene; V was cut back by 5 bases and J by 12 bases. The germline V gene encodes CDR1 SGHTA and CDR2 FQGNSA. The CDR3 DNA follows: TGTGCCAGCAGCGCCCGGACAGGGTTGAGTAAACCCCTCCACTTT. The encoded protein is CASSARTGLSKPLHF.

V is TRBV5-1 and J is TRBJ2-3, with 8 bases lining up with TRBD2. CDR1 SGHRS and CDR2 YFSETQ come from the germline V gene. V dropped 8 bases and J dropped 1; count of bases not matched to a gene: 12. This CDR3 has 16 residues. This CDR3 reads CASRAGTRSGTDTQYF. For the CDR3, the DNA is TGCGCCAGTAGGGCGGGGACTAGATCGGGCACAGATACGCAGTATTTT.

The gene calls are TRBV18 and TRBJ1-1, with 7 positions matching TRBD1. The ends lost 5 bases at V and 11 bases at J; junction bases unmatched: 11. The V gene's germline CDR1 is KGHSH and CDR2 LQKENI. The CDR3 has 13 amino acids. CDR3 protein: CASSWGQPRAAFF. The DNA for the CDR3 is TGTGCCAGCTCATGGGGACAGCCAAGGGCGGCTTTCTTT.

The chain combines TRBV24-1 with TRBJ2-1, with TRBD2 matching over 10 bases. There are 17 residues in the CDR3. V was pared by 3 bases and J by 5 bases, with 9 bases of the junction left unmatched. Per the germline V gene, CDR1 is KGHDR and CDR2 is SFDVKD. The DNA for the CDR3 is TGTGCCACCAGTGATGCAAGGACTAGCGGACAAAACAATGAGCAGTTCTTC. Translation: CATSDARTSGQNNEQFF.

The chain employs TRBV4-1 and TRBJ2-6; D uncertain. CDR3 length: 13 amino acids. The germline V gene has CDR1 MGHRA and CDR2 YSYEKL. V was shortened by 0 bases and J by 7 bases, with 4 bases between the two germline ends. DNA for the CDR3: TGCGCCAGCAGCCAAGAACCAGCCAACGTCCTGACTTTC. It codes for CASSQEPANVLTF.

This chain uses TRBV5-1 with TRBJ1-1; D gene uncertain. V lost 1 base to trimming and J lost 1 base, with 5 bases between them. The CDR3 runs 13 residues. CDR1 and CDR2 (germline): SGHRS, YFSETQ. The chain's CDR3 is CASSLWRNTEAFF. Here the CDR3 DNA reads TGCGCCAGCAGCTTGTGGCGGAACACTGAAGCTTTCTTT.